Sequencing of this TCR beta chain was carried out in a study of blood T cells in healthy people across ages. Overall study context: About one barcoded beta molecule per two T cells was captured by template switching.

The V and J ends lost 3 bases and 9 bases respectively, with 18 bases between them. Germline V gene data show CDR1 as DFQATT and CDR2 as SNEGSKA (reference sequence). The CDR3 runs 14 residues. Using a J-beta primer mix together with a sample-barcoded 5' primer, a second PCR was run for roughly 7 to 12 cycles. TCRdb redid the calling of the 5' RACE reads with MiXCR, one entry per CDR3 protein. The sample holds approximately 810,000 distinct CDR3 sequences, roughly 40% seen once. Study observations and caveats: PBMCs left unsorted prevented a conclusive naive versus antigen-experienced comparison. Both naive CD4+ cell counts and diversity were greater in long-lived donors than in aged donors.

As for this clonotype: The antigen remains undetermined.

The chain has TRBV20-1 and TRBJ2-1; D may be TRBD1 (6 bases). Sequenced: blood. This TCR was sampled from a man younger than 35 in good health. In nucleotides, the CDR3 is TGCAGTGCTAGGCCGTGGACAGTAGACGGTGAGCAGTTCTTC. Protein product: CSARPWTVDGEQFF.